Listed below are T cell receptor beta chains from one sample, sequenced in a study of blood T cell repertoires in COVID-19. Sequencing was performed with immunoSEQ multiplex PCR; in TCRdb, only in-frame clones are kept and a portion is missing. The table records 180,000 or so clones, about 80% of them present only once. Input material: peripheral blood. These receptors were taken from a human donor with acute or convalescent COVID-19. The donor label of this sample is uncertain. The CDR3 runs from the conserved cysteine through the conserved F or W. D genes are given only for firm matches. For some rows the clone size is stated as once, few or many, or as a class when expanded; others skip it.

v_call	j_call	d_call	clone_size	cdr3_aa	cdr3_nt
TRBV30	TRBJ2-7	TRBD1	.	CALRDRLYEQYF	TGTGCTCTCCGGGACAGGCTATACGAGCAGTACTTC
TRBV3-1/TRBV3-2	TRBJ2-2	.	.	CASSHGGDTGELFF	TGTGCCAGCAGCCATGGCGGGGACACCGGGGAGCTGTTTTTT
TRBV28	TRBJ1-4	TRBD1	few	CASNRGRSNEKLFF	TGTGCCAGCAACAGGGGACGGAGTAATGAAAAACTGTTTTTT
TRBV6-6	TRBJ2-7	TRBD2	.	CASSPRGRLADSYEQYF	TGTGCCAGCAGTCCCCGAGGTCGTCTAGCGGACTCCTACGAGCAGTACTTC
TRBV12-3/TRBV12-4	TRBJ1-1	.	.	CASSSRGTEAFF	TGTGCCAGCAGTAGTAGGGGAACTGAAGCTTTCTTT
TRBV5-1	TRBJ1-2	TRBD1	.	CASSSGTGVGGYTF	TGCGCCAGCAGCTCAGGGACAGGGGTTGGTGGCTACACCTTC
TRBV5-1	TRBJ1-6	TRBD1	.	CASSTGQAHSYNSPLHF	TGCGCCAGCAGCACCGGACAGGCGCACTCCTATAATTCACCCCTCCACTTT
TRBV5-1	TRBJ2-5	TRBD2	.	CASSPAGTSGGETQYF	TGCGCCAGCAGCCCCGCGGGGACTAGCGGGGGAGAGACCCAGTACTTC
TRBV4-2	TRBJ2-7	.	.	CASSQGGSAHEQYF	TGTGCCAGCAGCCAAGGAGGTAGCGCCCACGAGCAGTACTTC
TRBV6-5	TRBJ1-1	.	.	CASTGGTEAFF	TGTGCCAGCACGGGTGGCACTGAAGCTTTCTTT
TRBV2	TRBJ2-5	TRBD2	.	CASSEAPGTSGNSQETQYF	TGTGCCAGCAGTGAGGCGCCCGGGACTAGCGGGAACAGCCAAGAGACCCAGTACTTC
TRBV5-1	TRBJ1-6	TRBD1	.	CASSPVTGTNSPLHF	TGCGCCAGCAGCCCGGTGACAGGGACTAATTCACCCCTCCACTTT
TRBV12-3/TRBV12-4	TRBJ1-2	.	few	CASSLEGRLGYTF	TGTGCCAGCAGTTTGGAGGGCCGGCTCGGCTACACCTTC
TRBV7-2	TRBJ2-7	.	.	CASSSTVSYEQYF	TGTGCCAGCAGCTCGACTGTTTCCTACGAGCAGTACTTC
TRBV3-1/TRBV3-2	TRBJ1-1	TRBD1	few	CASSHSDRANTEAFF	TGTGCCAGCAGCCATTCTGACAGGGCCAACACTGAAGCTTTCTTT
TRBV7-2	TRBJ2-3	TRBD2	.	CASSLGAGFGTDTQYF	TGTGCCAGCAGCTTAGGAGCGGGATTCGGCACAGATACGCAGTATTTT
TRBV4-2	TRBJ2-2	TRBD2	.	CASSQEVAGGLNTGELFF	TGTGCCAGCAGCCAAGAAGTAGCGGGGGGACTGAACACCGGGGAGCTGTTTTTT
TRBV28	TRBJ2-7	.	.	CASSLHFTTQGPYEQYF	TGTGCCAGCAGTCTCCACTTCACTACCCAGGGCCCTTACGAGCAGTACTTC
TRBV28	TRBJ2-5	TRBD1	.	CASSGTGRGGTQYF	TGTGCCAGCAGTGGGACAGGGAGGGGAGGGACCCAGTACTTC
TRBV19	TRBJ2-7	TRBD1	few	CASSPGQGLDEQYF	TGTGCCAGTAGCCCGGGACAGGGTCTCGACGAGCAGTACTTC
TRBV12-5	TRBJ2-1	TRBD2	.	CASGLVTSGRARNEQFF	TGTGCTAGTGGTTTGGTGACTAGCGGGAGGGCTAGGAATGAGCAGTTCTTC
TRBV9	TRBJ1-1	.	.	CASSVGRGRTEAFF	TGTGCCAGCAGCGTAGGCAGGGGAAGGACTGAAGCTTTCTTT
TRBV5-1	TRBJ2-3	.	.	CASSSNRADTQYF	TGCGCCAGCAGCTCAAACAGGGCAGATACGCAGTATTTT
TRBV6-2/TRBV6-3	TRBJ2-7	.	.	CASSYSDRDIPTYEQYF	TGTGCCAGCAGTTACTCCGACCGGGACATCCCTACCTACGAGCAGTACTTC
TRBV5-1	TRBJ2-7	.	.	CASSSGQPGTYEQYF	TGCGCCAGCAGCTCGGGTCAGCCAGGGACCTACGAGCAGTACTTC